Each of the 25 T cell receptor beta chains below was sequenced from the same sample in a study of shared clonotypes between healthy human individuals. Data came from immunoSEQ multiplex PCR; TCRdb stores just in-frame clones and leaves some out. The table has about 2,500,000 clones, around 94% seen once. Input material: naive CD4+ T cells sorted from blood. Subset given: CD45RA+ positively selected. These receptors originate from a man between 18 and 35 years old in good health.

This chain links TRBV7-2 with TRBJ2-1; 7 bases are shared with TRBD2. CDR1 is SGHTA and CDR2 is FQGNSA in the germline V gene. The CDR3 is 15 amino acids. Trimming took 5 bases from V and 2 from J; bases not matched to a gene: 6. This CDR3 reads CASSITSAPYNEQFF. The CDR3 DNA is TGTGCCAGCAGCATTACTAGCGCACCCTACAATGAGCAGTTCTTC.

The rearrangement uses TRBV21-1 and TRBJ1-5. TRBV21-1 is designated a pseudogene. The CDR3 spans 13 residues. The CDR3 sequence is CEREGKGIQPQHF. The CDR3 nucleotides are TGTGAGCGCGAGGGTAAGGGAATTCAGCCCCAGCATTTT.

This chain uses TRBV13 with TRBJ1-2; D is uncertain. Germline CDR1 and CDR2: PRHDT and FYEKMQ (reference sequence). The V end was cut by 1 base, the J end by 7 bases, with 10 bases between. The CDR3 runs 13 residues. The CDR3, as DNA: TGTGCCAGCAGCTTAGTCCCCTCGGTTGGCTACACCTTC. This sequence encodes CASSLVPSVGYTF.

The chain links TRBV29-1 to TRBJ2-3, with 9 bases fitting TRBD2. With V trimmed by 5 bases and J by 0 bases, 9 bases remained unmatched. Per the germline V gene, CDR1 is SQVTM and CDR2 is ANQGSEA. The CDR3 covers 16 residues. CDR3 coding DNA: TGCAGCGTTTACGGGCGGGGGGGCCTTAGCACAGATACGCAGTATTTT. Translation: CSVYGRGGLSTDTQYF.

V gene TRBV5-1 combines with J gene TRBJ1-3; D unclear. Germline CDR1 is SGHRS and CDR2 is YFSETQ. Between the trimmed V and J ends, which lost 4 bases and 0 bases, there was a span of 11 bases. The CDR3 is 15 amino acids. This CDR3 reads CASSPSPNSGNTIYF. CDR3 DNA sequence: TGCGCCAGCAGCCCGTCACCGAACTCTGGAAACACCATATATTTT.

J is TRBJ1-2 and V is TRBV19; TRBD1 matches 9 bases. With 0 bases clipped from V and 4 bases from J, the junction kept 6 bases outside the gene matches. The CDR3 length is 16 residues. CDR1 and CDR2 (germline): LNHDA, SQIVND (reference sequence). In nucleotides, the CDR3 is TGTGCCAGTAGTATAGATGCCGGGACAGGGAGCTATGGCTACACCTTC. Amino acids: CASSIDAGTGSYGYTF.

The sample holds a few counts of this clone. The V and J genes are TRBV5-1 and TRBJ2-7, with D possibly being TRBD2 (6 bases). Germline-derived CDR1 and CDR2 are SGHRS and YFSETQ. The CDR3 contains 17 residues. Trimming shortened V by 1 base and J by 1 base, and 18 bases separated the two germline ends. For the CDR3, the DNA is TGCGCCAGCAGCTTGCTAACTTCCGGGGGAGGTTCCTACGAGCAGTACTTC. This translates into CASSLLTSGGGSYEQYF. Full variable domain (rest looked up from reference TRBV5-1 and TRBJ2-7): KAGVTQTPRYLIKTRGQQVTLSCSPISGHRSVSWYQQTPGQGLQFLFEYFSETQRNKGNFPGRFSGRQFSNSRSEMNVSTLELGDSALYLCASSLLTSGGGSYEQYFGPGTRLTVT.

V gene TRBV30 combines with J gene TRBJ1-2; 8 bases agree with TRBD1. V was pared by 4 bases and J by 8 bases, with 6 bases of the junction left unmatched. The length of the CDR3 is 12 residues. Germline V gene sequence: CDR1 GTSNPN, CDR2 SVGIG (reference sequence). DNA of the CDR3: TGTGCCTGGAAGATGACAGGGGCCGGCTACACCTTC. Translating it yields CAWKMTGAGYTF.

The chain couples TRBV11-3 to TRBJ1-5; 8 bases align to TRBD1. The CDR3 length is 17 residues. With 3 bases clipped from V and 5 bases from J, the junction kept 12 bases outside the gene matches. The germline gives CDR1 SGHNT, CDR2 YENEEA. As DNA, the CDR3 is TGTGCCAGCAGCTTGGTTCCCTTGACAGGGGCGGATCAGCCCCAGCATTTT. Its protein is CASSLVPLTGADQPQHF. The variable domain in full, completed from reference TRBV11-3 and TRBJ1-5, reads EAGVVQSPRYKIIEKKQPVAFWCNPISGHNTLYWYLQNLGQGPELLIRYENEEAVDDSQLPKDRFSAERLKGVDSTLKIQPAELGDSAVYLCASSLVPLTGADQPQHFGDGTRLSIL.

The chain is built from TRBV18 and TRBJ2-2; 7 nucleotides agree with TRBD2. Per the germline V gene, CDR1 is KGHSH and CDR2 is LQKENI. Unmatched junction bases numbered 9, after V lost 2 bases and J lost 6 bases. CDR3 length equals 16 residues. The CDR3 coding sequence is TGTGCCAGCTCACCAACGGCTCTAGCGGCATCCGGGGAGCTGTTTTTT. Translating it yields CASSPTALAASGELFF.

The gene calls are TRBV5-1 and TRBJ2-7, with 7 nucleotides matching TRBD1. Looked up from germline, CDR1 is SGHRS and CDR2 is YFSETQ. CDR3 length: 13 residues. With 4 bases clipped from V and 3 bases from J, the junction kept 4 bases outside the gene matches. CDR3 sequence: CASSATGDYEQYF. In DNA form, the CDR3 reads TGCGCCAGCAGCGCTACAGGGGACTACGAGCAGTACTTC.

This chain connects TRBV6-5 to TRBJ2-2, with a weak D call TRBD2 (5 bases). V lost 7 bases and J lost 6, with 9 bases in between. CDR1 and CDR2 (germline): MNHEY, SVGAGI. The CDR3 covers 12 residues. The CDR3 nucleotides read TGTGCCAGCACCCTGGGAGCCGGGGAGCTGTTTTTT. The encoded protein is CASTLGAGELFF.

The V gene is TRBV6-5, the J gene TRBJ2-2; no reliable D call. CDR1 is MNHEY and CDR2 is SVGAGI in the germline V gene. Trimming removed 6 bases at V and 5 bases at J, with 7 bases between. The CDR3 loop spans 12 amino acids. This CDR3 reads CASRKDTGELFF. Here the CDR3 DNA reads TGTGCCAGCAGGAAGGATACCGGGGAGCTGTTTTTT.

The rearrangement joins TRBV11-1 to TRBJ2-7; TRBD1 matches 8 bases. Germline-derived CDR1 and CDR2 are SGHAT and FQDESV (reference sequence). The CDR3 runs to 15 residues. V lost 5 bases to trimming and J lost 3 bases; unmatched junction nucleotides: 9. Here the CDR3 DNA reads TGTGCCAGCAGCCCGCCCGACAGGGGTGGCTACGAGCAGTACTTC. Its translation: CASSPPDRGGYEQYF.

In the case of this clone: Other DNA sequences in the same sample also yield this CDR3. The J gene is TRBJ1-1, the V gene TRBV6-6; the D gene is possibly TRBD1 (6 bases). Looked up from germline, CDR1 is MNHNY and CDR2 is SVGAGI (reference sequence). The V gene lost 2 bases and the J gene lost 1 base, with 8 bases spanning the gap. This CDR3 has 14 residues. CDR3 DNA: TGTGCCAGCAGTTACGGGACACAGAACACTGAAGCTTTCTTT. It yields the protein CASSYGTQNTEAFF.

The chain joins TRBV6-5 to TRBJ2-1; 8 nucleotides line up with TRBD2. V lost 4 bases and J lost 4; bases outside the gene matches: 9. Germline-derived CDR1 and CDR2 are MNHEY and SVGAGI. CDR3 length: 16 amino acids. CDR3 in amino acids: CASSSSLAGGYNEQFF. CDR3 nucleotide sequence: TGTGCCAGCAGTTCCTCCCTGGCGGGGGGTTACAATGAGCAGTTCTTC.

This chain uses TRBV11-2 with TRBJ2-2; D uncertain. Trimming shortened V by 2 bases and J by 6 bases, and 10 bases separated the two germline ends. This CDR3 comprises 14 residues. Germline V gene lookup returns CDR1 SGHAT and CDR2 FQNNGV. The DNA for the CDR3 is TGTGCCAGCAGCTTACCGTCGGATTCCGGGGAGCTGTTTTTT. This codes for CASSLPSDSGELFF.

For this clone: Other nucleotide sequences from this sample produce the same CDR3. The chain joins TRBV5-1 to TRBJ2-2; TRBD2 might be the D (5 bases). This CDR3 contains 15 residues. The germline V gene encodes CDR1 SGHRS and CDR2 YFSETQ. Trimming cost V 0 bases and J 4 bases, with 10 bases left between them. The CDR3 DNA sequence: TGCGCCAGCAGCTTGGGACGGGGTCGCACCGGGGAGCTGTTTTTT. Translated, it gives CASSLGRGRTGELFF.

This chain uses TRBV5-1 with TRBJ1-3; TRBD1 is a possible D gene (5 bases). Germline CDR1 and CDR2: SGHRS and YFSETQ. The V end was cut by 1 base, the J end by 4 bases, with 12 bases between. This CDR3 contains 15 residues. The CDR3 sequence: CASSLSVGTGNTIYF. The CDR3 DNA follows: TGCGCCAGCAGCTTGAGCGTGGGGACCGGAAACACCATATATTTT.

The chain recombines TRBV11-2 with TRBJ1-4; D perhaps matches TRBD1 (6 bases). Deletions cut 6 bases from V and 7 bases from J, with 15 bases between. Germline assignment: CDR1 SGHAT and CDR2 FQNNGV. There are 14 residues in the CDR3. The DNA of the CDR3 is TGTGCCAGCAGTAAAAGGGGGTTGGGTGAAAAACTGTTTTTT. As protein: CASSKRGLGEKLFF. Full variable domain (outside the CDR3, taken from reference TRBV11-2 and TRBJ1-4): EAGVAQSPRYKIIEKRQSVAFWCNPISGHATLYWYQQILGQGPKLLIQFQNNGVVDDSQLPKDRFSAERLKGVDSTLKIQPAKLEDSAVYLCASSKRGLGEKLFFGSGTQLSVL.

V usage is TRBV5-4 and J usage is TRBJ2-7, with 7 bases lining up with TRBD1. The CDR3 is 16 residues long. CDR1 is SGHNT and CDR2 is YYREEE in the germline V gene (reference sequence). The V and J ends lost 0 bases and 1 base, in that order; junction bases with no gene match: 7. The CDR3, as DNA: TGTGCCAGCAGCTTGGGGGGGACAGCCATGTCCTACGAGCAGTACTTC. It encodes CASSLGGTAMSYEQYF.

This clone has just one count. J is TRBJ1-5 and V is TRBV27; possibly TRBD1 for D (6 bases). Germline CDR1 is MNHEY and CDR2 is SMNVEV (reference sequence). The CDR3 extends over 17 amino acids. Trimming shortened V by 8 bases and J by 0 bases, and 20 bases separated the two germline ends. The CDR3, as DNA: TGTGCCAGCTTTTGGTTAGGACAGTCGTATAGCAATCAGCCCCAGCATTTT. Amino acids: CASFWLGQSYSNQPQHF.

The chain carries TRBV29-1 and TRBJ2-5, with D possibly matching TRBD1 (5 bases). With 4 bases removed from V and 3 bases from J, the gap between germline ends came to 9 bases. This CDR3 has 12 amino acids. CDR1 and CDR2 from the germline V gene are SQVTM and ANQGSEA. The CDR3 region has the DNA TGCAGCGTTGCTGCAGGGAAAGAGACCCAGTACTTC. It specifies CSVAAGKETQYF. Based on the CDR3 plus reference TRBV29-1 and TRBJ2-5, the full variable domain is SAVISQKPSRDICQRGTSLTIQCQVDSQVTMMFWYRQQPGQSLTLIATANQGSEATYESGFVIDKFPISRPNLTFSTLTVSNMSPEDSSIYLCSVAAGKETQYFGPGTRLLVL.

V gene TRBV6-5 combines with J gene TRBJ2-7, with D possibly being TRBD1 (6 bases). The CDR3 consists of 14 residues. Trimming removed 7 bases from V and 2 bases from J, with 15 bases in between. CDR1 MNHEY and CDR2 SVGAGI come from the germline V gene. CDR3 loop: CASTNEQGAYEQYF. The CDR3 coding sequence is TGTGCCAGCACCAACGAACAGGGAGCCTACGAGCAGTACTTC.

This clone was seen once. The V and J genes are TRBV4-2 and TRBJ2-3; 8 bases are shared with TRBD2. The length of the CDR3 is 16 residues. The V gene's germline CDR1 is LGHNA and CDR2 YNFKEQ. The ends lost 7 bases at V and 2 bases at J; junction bases unmatched: 11. CDR3 in amino acids: CASTISVAGPTDTQYF. DNA for the CDR3: TGTGCCAGCACCATCTCAGTAGCGGGGCCCACAGATACGCAGTATTTT.